Listed below are T cell receptor beta chains from one sample, sequenced in a study of blood T cells in healthy people across ages. TCRdb reprocessed the 5' RACE reads via MiXCR and lists one record per CDR3 protein. This sample has roughly 800,000 distinct CDR3 sequences; 58% occur once, and the top ten carry around 20%. The sequenced material came from blood. The receptors derive from a man aged 25 to 45 in good health. Each CDR3 is given with its conserved first and last residue. Fields, in order: V gene, J gene, CDR3 protein.

TRBV5-1,TRBJ2-1,CASSWGASGSNEQFF
TRBV9,TRBJ1-2,CASSVGGTGGGYTF
TRBV3-1,TRBJ1-1,CASSLTGAAETEAFF
TRBV4-1,TRBJ2-4,CASSHSNELAKNIQYF
TRBV20-1,TRBJ1-2,CSATETGTLYGYTF
TRBV6-1,TRBJ2-3,CASREPGMGTGTQYF
TRBV10-3,TRBJ2-1,CAISDAGTNNEQFF
TRBV29-1,TRBJ1-4,CSVVGGGPDEKLFF
TRBV27,TRBJ1-1,CASRSNRAGNTEAFF
TRBV29-1,TRBJ2-1,CSARTGGRNEQFF
TRBV7-2,TRBJ1-1,CASSVGQGAGGAKAFF
TRBV29-1,TRBJ2-7,CSVEEVTGQGAYEQYF
TRBV7-2,TRBJ2-7,CASSLKTGQANPYEQYF
TRBV24-1,TRBJ2-3,CATSDTGQGIDTQYF
TRBV5-1,TRBJ2-5,CASSLEVAGGPKYF
TRBV6-1,NA,CASSPRMNQGETQYF
TRBV30,TRBJ1-2,CAWSELGYGYTF
TRBV20-1,TRBJ2-6,CSAYAVSGANVLTF
TRBV12-3/TRBV12-4,TRBJ2-7,CASSARTASYEQYF
TRBV20-1,TRBJ2-1,CSAATSRSYNEQFF
TRBV5-5,TRBJ2-1,CASSRGPGRDNEQFF
TRBV20-1,TRBJ2-3,CSARETGGVGTQYF
TRBV5-1,TRBJ1-6,CASSTGPESADSPLHF
TRBV7-8,TRBJ2-3,CASSPARLGGADGTQYF
TRBV5-1,TRBJ2-1,CASSLLTGSYNEQFF
TRBV28,TRBJ1-3,CASSASGNTIYF
TRBV9,TRBJ2-1,CASSGSGTGALEQFF
TRBV6-4,TRBJ2-3,CASSERGGFDTQYF
TRBV7-9,TRBJ2-5,CASSSRDTGIMYQETQYF
TRBV12-3/TRBV12-4,NA,CASRLQSGEQYF
TRBV29-1,TRBJ1-2,CSVERGEGYTF
TRBV6-2/TRBV6-3,NA,CASNIYDGYEQYF
TRBV6-5,TRBJ1-1,CASRRAGHTEAFF
TRBV29-1,TRBJ1-5,CSAGDTNQPQHF
TRBV7-2,TRBJ2-1,CASSLKVARYNEQFF
TRBV3-1,TRBJ1-2,CASSQSGAGYGYTF
TRBV12-3/TRBV12-4,TRBJ2-3,CASSVGGSGDVQYF
TRBV5-1,TRBJ2-1,CASSLRSTSGGTGNEQFF
TRBV10-3,TRBJ1-1,CAISKDSAEAFF
TRBV20-1,TRBJ2-3,CSARGLTSTDTQYF
TRBV20-1,TRBJ2-5,CSARDPGGEGETQYF
TRBV20-1,TRBJ2-1,CSARDLSGTSIYNEQFF
TRBV6-2/TRBV6-3,NA,CASNPKGSEQYF
TRBV21-1,TRBJ1-2,CARKRSVQQIYGYTF
TRBV29-1,TRBJ2-3,CSAREAGDTQYF
TRBV4-2,TRBJ2-1,CASSQGLAAGEQFF
TRBV28,TRBJ2-3,CASSTPSLTPTDTQYF
TRBV7-2,TRBJ2-1,CASSSIASSSYNEQFF
TRBV29-1,TRBJ2-3,CSVKRGTPGGIGTQYF
TRBV7-2,NA,CASSIGTSEQYF
TRBV7-2,TRBJ2-1,CASSSRDPYNEQFF
TRBV9,TRBJ2-5,CASSVEGEVRETQYF
TRBV5-6,NA,CASIALTGDEQYF
TRBV7-9,NA,CASSPPSGYNEQYF
TRBV6-1,TRBJ2-1,CASSPRTVGEQFF
TRBV7-2,TRBJ1-2,CASSLDPGLGGGYTF
TRBV6-2/TRBV6-3,TRBJ1-1,CASSPDRDTEAFF
TRBV6-2/TRBV6-3,NA,CASFRRLSSYNEQYF
TRBV7-6,TRBJ1-1,CASSLGMNTEAFF
TRBV20-1,TRBJ2-5,CSARDTLVTSGGVQETQYF